This T cell receptor (beta chain) was recorded in a study of blood T cells in healthy people across ages. It was with a sample-barcoded 5' primer and a J-beta primer mix that a second PCR of about 6 to 12 cycles was run. TCRdb recomputed calls from the 5' RACE reads with MiXCR, one row per CDR3 protein. The table lists approximately 820,000 distinct CDR3 sequences, about 42% of them singletons. The CDR3 runs to 13 residues. CDR1 is SGDLS, CDR2 YYNGEE, per germline. The V end was cut by 7 bases, the J end by 5 bases, with 15 bases between. The source of this sequence is a man in his fifties or sixties in good health. This sequence joins TRBV9 and TRBJ1-2, with D perhaps matching TRBD1 (6 bases). The sample comprised blood. Here the CDR3 DNA reads TGTGCCAGCGGCGCAGGGGCGCCGTATGGCTACACCTTC. Translating it yields CASGAGAPYGYTF.